The rows below give T cell receptor beta chains drawn from one sample of a study of T cell responses to AZD1222 COVID-19 vaccine. Sequenced by immunoSEQ multiplex PCR; TCRdb stores in-frame clones only, minus some. The sample comprises 120,000 to 150,000 clones, about 91% of which are singletons, and less than 9.5% rests with the top ten. The sequenced sample was peripheral blood, obtained 28 days after the second AZD1222 dose. These receptors all come from an adult who received the AZD1222 COVID-19 vaccine. Both conserved end residues are part of each CDR3. A D gene is named only where the DNA matches it firmly. Only part of the rows carry a size: once, few, many, or a class if the clone is expanded.

j_call clone_size v_call d_call cdr3_nt cdr3_aa
TRBJ1-1 NA TRBV3-1/TRBV3-2 NA TGTGCCAGCAGCCAAGGAACAGGCCTGAACACTGAAGCTTTCTTT CASSQGTGLNTEAFF
TRBJ1-2 once TRBV25-1 TRBD1 TGTGCCAGCAGTGAGCTGGACAGGGGGTCCTACAACTATGGCTACACCTTC CASSELDRGSYNYGYTF
TRBJ1-5 few TRBV5-5 TRBD1 TGTGCCAGCAGCTGGGGGACAGGCAATCAGCCCCAGCATTTT CASSWGTGNQPQHF
TRBJ1-2 NA TRBV19 TRBD1 TGTGCCAGTAGTCCACCGGGACAGAATAGCATTAACTATGGCTACACCTTC CASSPPGQNSINYGYTF
TRBJ2-3 NA TRBV19 TRBD1 TGTGCCAGTAGCGGACAGGGGTTTAAAGATACGCAGTATTTT CASSGQGFKDTQYF
TRBJ1-5 NA TRBV28 TRBD1 TGTGCCAGCAGAAAACTGGACAGGGCTCGGGAACCCCAGCATTTT CASRKLDRAREPQHF
TRBJ1-1 NA TRBV30 NA TGTGCCTGGAGCCGGCGGGGGGCGAGAACTGAAGCTTTCTTT CAWSRRGARTEAFF
TRBJ1-2 NA TRBV28 TRBD1 TGTGCCAGCAGTAGCGGGACAGCTAACTATGGCTACACCTTC CASSSGTANYGYTF
TRBJ1-5 once TRBV4-2 TRBD1 TGTGCCAGCAGCCAAGAGGGACAGTCTAATCAGCCCCAGCATTTT CASSQEGQSNQPQHF
TRBJ2-1 NA TRBV24-1 TRBD1 TGTGCCACCAGTGAACGGGGGACAGGTAACAATGAGCAGTTCTTC CATSERGTGNNEQFF
TRBJ1-1 NA TRBV10-2 NA TGCGCCAGCACCGGGGCTGTGCACACTGAAGCTTTCTTT CASTGAVHTEAFF
TRBJ2-5 NA TRBV9 TRBD2 TGTGCCAGCAGCGCGGGACTAGCGGGTGGAGAGACCCAGTACTTC CASSAGLAGGETQYF
TRBJ2-3 NA TRBV11-2 TRBD2 TGTGCCAGCAGCTCCCAACCCGGACTAGCGGGAGCAGATACGCAGTATTTT CASSSQPGLAGADTQYF
TRBJ2-2 once TRBV24-1 NA TGTGCCACCAGTGATCGAACAGGAGTCACCGGGGAGCTGTTTTTT CATSDRTGVTGELFF
TRBJ2-5 NA TRBV11-2 NA TGTGCCAGCGGACCTAGCCGGGAGACCCAGTACTTC CASGPSRETQYF
TRBJ1-1 NA TRBV30 NA TGTGCCTGGAGTTCAGTGCCGAACACTGAAGCTTTCTTT CAWSSVPNTEAFF
TRBJ1-6 NA TRBV28 NA TGTGCCAGCAGTTTACGACAGTACGCCTCACCCCTCCACTTT CASSLRQYASPLHF
TRBJ1-4 NA TRBV3-1/TRBV3-2 NA TGTGCCAGCAGCCAAGTCCAGGCAGTGTATGAAAAACTGTTTTTT CASSQVQAVYEKLFF
TRBJ2-1 NA TRBV10-3 NA TGTGCCATTCTGAGCGGGCTTACCAATGAGCAGTTCTTC CAILSGLTNEQFF
TRBJ1-5 NA TRBV15 NA TGTGCCACCAGCAGAGCCGGGCGGGAGGAGCAGCCCCAGCATTTT CATSRAGREEQPQHF
TRBJ2-1 NA TRBV9 NA TGTGCCAGCAGCGTAGGAACAGGGAGGAATGAGCAGTTCTTC CASSVGTGRNEQFF
TRBJ2-6 NA TRBV7-9 NA TGTGCCAGCAGCTTAACGCCACCAAGGGCCAACGTCCTGACTTTC CASSLTPPRANVLTF
TRBJ1-6 NA TRBV1 NA TGCACCAGCAGCCAAGAAAGGGGGCACAGGGCGGGGAATTCACCCCTCCACTTT CTSSQERGHRAGNSPLHF
TRBJ2-3 NA TRBV19 NA TGTGCCACCACAATGGACGGCGGAGGGACGCAGTATTTT CATTMDGGGTQYF
TRBJ2-5 NA TRBV5-6 TRBD2 TGTGCCAGCAGCTTGAACGGGAGGGCCGGGGAGACCCAGTACTTC CASSLNGRAGETQYF
TRBJ1-2 NA TRBV18 NA TGTGCCAGCTCACCACGGGGTTCGGGGGACTATGGCTACACCTTC CASSPRGSGDYGYTF
TRBJ1-1 NA TRBV2 TRBD1 TGTGCCAGCAGGGCTGGACAGGTTGAAGCTTTCTTT CASRAGQVEAFF
TRBJ2-7 once TRBV6-5 NA TGTGCCAGCAGTTCAGCCCACGAGCAGTACTTC CASSSAHEQYF
TRBJ1-2 NA TRBV5-6 NA TGTGCCAGCAGCTTCTTCCAGGGAGTCGGTGGCTACACCTTC CASSFFQGVGGYTF
TRBJ2-7 NA TRBV4-2 NA TGTGCCAGCAGCCAAGATCCAGGTCCCTACGAGCAGTACTTC CASSQDPGPYEQYF
TRBJ1-5 NA TRBV19 TRBD1 TGTGCCAGTAGTATTGGACAGGGGGTTCGGCCCCAGCATTTT CASSIGQGVRPQHF
TRBJ2-7 NA TRBV18 NA TGTGCCAGCTCATCTCAGAGGGAGCAGTACTTC CASSSQREQYF
TRBJ1-2 NA TRBV3-1/TRBV3-2 NA TGTGCCAGCAGCCAAGGAGGGGCGGGCTATGGCTACACCTTC CASSQGGAGYGYTF
TRBJ1-2 NA TRBV28 TRBD1 TGTGCCAGCAGTCACGCGGACAGGGACTATGGCTACACCTTC CASSHADRDYGYTF
TRBJ2-3 once TRBV7-2 TRBD2 TGTGCCAGCAGCTTACTCCTAGCGGGGCCACGGGGCACAGATACGCAGTATTTT CASSLLLAGPRGTDTQYF
TRBJ1-3 NA TRBV18 NA TGTGCCAGCTCAAAAGACAGAAACTCTGGAAACACCATATATTTT CASSKDRNSGNTIYF
TRBJ1-4 once TRBV7-9 TRBD1 TGTGCCAGCAGCCCCGGGACAGGGGCCCTTGCAACTAATGAAAAACTGTTTTTT CASSPGTGALATNEKLFF
TRBJ2-5 NA TRBV28 NA TGTGCCAGCAGTTCCCCCGCCCCAGAGACCCAGTACTTC CASSSPAPETQYF
TRBJ2-7 NA TRBV5-1 TRBD2 TGCGCCAGCAGCTTGGCCCCCGGGACTAGCGCCTACGAGCAGTACTTC CASSLAPGTSAYEQYF
TRBJ2-2 NA TRBV6-5 TRBD2 TGTGCCACCCAGACTAGCGGGATAAACACCGGGGAGCTGTTTTTT CATQTSGINTGELFF
TRBJ1-4 NA TRBV4-1 NA TGCGCCAGCAGTTGGACACCAACTAATGAAAAACTGTTTTTT CASSWTPTNEKLFF
TRBJ2-1 NA TRBV11-2 TRBD2 TGTGCCAGCAGCCACAGACTAGCGGGAGGGGAAAATGAGCAGTTCTTC CASSHRLAGGENEQFF
TRBJ2-1 NA TRBV14 TRBD2 TGTGCCAGCAGCCGTACTAGCGGGAGGCACAATGAGCAGTTCTTC CASSRTSGRHNEQFF
TRBJ1-1 NA TRBV5-1 NA TGCGCCAGCAGCCCGGCGGCCGTCATGAACACTGAAGCTTTCTTT CASSPAAVMNTEAFF
TRBJ1-2 NA TRBV28 NA TGTGCCAGCAGTTTGACTACCTGGGGCTACACCTTC CASSLTTWGYTF
TRBJ2-1 NA TRBV5-1 NA TGCGCCAGCAGCTTGGGGCAGTCAACCTCTTACAATGAGCAGTTCTTC CASSLGQSTSYNEQFF
TRBJ1-2 NA TRBV7-8 NA TGTGCCAGCAGCCTAATGACCGGGACGGCATATGGCTACACCTTC CASSLMTGTAYGYTF
TRBJ1-4 NA TRBV7-8 TRBD1 TGTGCCAGCAGGAAGGACAGGTTCTCAACTAATGAAAAACTGTTTTTT CASRKDRFSTNEKLFF
TRBJ1-2 NA TRBV2 NA TGTGCCACACGTCCCGGGACTCCGGGTGGCTACACCTTC CATRPGTPGGYTF
TRBJ2-1 NA TRBV5-4 NA TGTGCCAGCAGCTTACGCGGGCGTAATGAGCAGTTCTTC CASSLRGRNEQFF
TRBJ2-7 NA TRBV2 NA TGTGCCAGCAAAACAGGGACTGCCTACGAGCAGTACTTC CASKTGTAYEQYF
TRBJ2-5 NA TRBV5-5 TRBD1 TGTGCCAGCAGCTTGGACAGGGGACAAGAGACCCAGTACTTC CASSLDRGQETQYF
TRBJ1-2 NA TRBV27 NA TGTGCCAGCAGTTACTCTCCCGTGGCCGGCTACACCTTC CASSYSPVAGYTF